The 18 T cell receptor beta chains below all came from one sample that was sequenced in a study of blood T cells in healthy people across ages. With a J-beta primer mix and a sample-barcoded 5' primer, a second PCR ran roughly 6 to 12 cycles. In TCRdb, the 5' RACE reads were re-called with MiXCR into one record per CDR3 protein. The sample contains roughly 1,700,000 distinct CDR3 sequences, roughly 28% of which appear only once. The sample taken for sequencing was blood. The receptors come from a young woman in good health.

Remarks on this clonotype: A read error may be the cause here, since a much bigger clone is one base away. The V gene is TRBV7-6, the J gene TRBJ2-3; D gene unclear. The J call may be incorrect, as the DNA end agrees better with TRBJ2-7. The CDR3 runs to 16 residues. The germline V gene encodes CDR1 SGHVS and CDR2 FNYEAQ. The CDR3 bases are TGTGCCAGCAGCTTAGGGTCTTCAGAGACATCCTACGAGCAGTACGTC. As protein: CASSLGSSETSYEQYV.

The CDR3 sequence is CASSVHSQYEQYF. The CDR3 nucleotides read TGTGCCAGCAGCGTACACTCCCAATATGAGCAGTACTTC. The chain is built from TRBV9 and TRBJ2-4; D remains ambiguous. Trimming took 1 base from V and 13 from J, leaving 15 bases between them. Germline CDR1 reads SGDLS; CDR2 reads YYNGEE. The CDR3 length is 13 residues.

This clonotype has more than one count but fewer than ten. The chain combines TRBV7-9 with TRBJ1-1; tentative D call: TRBD1 (6 bases). Germline CDR1 reads SEHNR; CDR2 reads FQNEAQ (reference sequence). This CDR3 has 18 amino acids. Trimming left V 2 bases short and J 0 bases short, with 19 bases between. CDR3 residues: CASSLLKGHQRMNTEAFF. The CDR3 region has the DNA TGTGCCAGCAGCTTATTGAAGGGACACCAAAGGATGAACACTGAAGCTTTCTTT.

This clonotype was seen only a few times. The chain links TRBV27 to TRBJ2-3, with D unresolved. V lost 6 bases and J lost 12, with 16 bases in between. CDR3 length: 12 amino acids. Germline V lookup: CDR1 MNHEY, CDR2 SMNVEV (reference sequence). CDR3: CASSLGDRVQYF. CDR3 coding DNA: TGTGCCAGCAGCTTAGGTGATCGGGTCCAGTATTTT.

This clonotype was observed at least ten times. The CDR3 sequence: CSARVPRLTKNIQYF. The CDR3, as DNA: TGCAGTGCTAGAGTCCCGCGCTTGACCAAAAACATTCAGTACTTC. This rearrangement joins TRBV20-1 to TRBJ2-4; the D is unclear. In germline, CDR1 is DFQATT, CDR2 SNEGSKA (reference sequence). The CDR3 has 15 residues. Deletions cut 1 base from V and 2 bases from J, with 12 bases between.

The chain has TRBV12-3 or TRBV12-4 and TRBJ1-2; 7 nucleotides line up with TRBD1. V shed 6 bases, J shed 4 bases, and the junction held 11 bases outside the gene matches. This CDR3 region has 15 residues. The CDR3 protein is CASSLILTGSYGYTF. CDR3 nucleotides: TGTGCCAGCAGCCTAATCTTGACAGGGTCCTATGGCTACACCTTC.

This clonotype was recorded a few times. The chain has TRBV12-5 and TRBJ2-1; tentatively, D is TRBD1 or TRBD2 (5 bases each). Per germline, CDR1 LGHNT and CDR2 FRNRAP. With 5 bases removed from V and 9 bases from J, the gap between germline ends came to 17 bases. There are 14 residues in the CDR3. The CDR3: CASGEDLGVREQFF. CDR3 DNA: TGTGCTAGTGGTGAAGACTTGGGGGTCCGTGAGCAGTTCTTC. Together with reference TRBV12-5 and TRBJ2-1, the CDR3 gives the full variable domain: DARVTQTPRHKVTEMGQEVTMRCQPILGHNTVFWYRQTMMQGLELLAYFRNRAPLDDSGMPKDRFSAEMPDATLATLKIQPSEPRDSAVYFCASGEDLGVREQFFGPGTRLTVL.

The V and J genes are TRBV29-1 and TRBJ1-1, with TRBD1 matching over 9 bases. With 7 bases clipped from V and 1 base from J, the junction kept 4 bases outside the gene matches. CDR3 size: 13 residues. CDR1 and CDR2 from the germline V gene are SQVTM and ANQGSEA. CDR3 sequence: CSGRTGENTEAFF. The CDR3 DNA reads as TGCAGCGGGAGGACAGGGGAGAACACTGAAGCTTTCTTT.

The chain joins TRBV3-1 to TRBJ1-1, with D tentatively TRBD1 (6 bases). V dropped 0 bases and J dropped 4 bases, with 18 bases sitting between them. Per germline, CDR1 LGHDT and CDR2 YNNKEL (reference sequence). The CDR3 is made up of 17 amino acids. The CDR3 nucleotides read TGTGCCAGCAGCCAAGATCACCGGGAGGGGGGCCGCACTGAAGCTTTCTTT. It codes for CASSQDHREGGRTEAFF.

This clonotype has a count of ten or more. The V gene is TRBV7-9, the J gene TRBJ2-1; D assignment may be TRBD1 or TRBD2 (5 bases each). V lost 1 base and J lost 9, with 7 bases in between. CDR1 and CDR2 from the germline V gene are SEHNR and FQNEAQ (reference sequence). CDR3 size: 12 residues. The CDR3 DNA is TGTGCCAGCAGCTTAGTTGGGGGTGAGCAGTTCTTC. It translates to CASSLVGGEQFF.

The count of this clonotype is one. The chain combines TRBV7-9 with TRBJ1-1; no firm D call. V lost 2 bases and J lost 11, with 9 bases in between. Germline V gene sequence: CDR1 SEHNR, CDR2 FQNEAQ (reference sequence). This CDR3 has 11 residues. The CDR3: CASSLQYTAFF. The CDR3, as DNA: TGTGCCAGCAGCTTACAGTATACGGCTTTCTTT. Variable domain in full (rest from reference TRBV7-9 and TRBJ1-1): DTGVSQNPRHKITKRGQNVTFRCDPISEHNRLYWYRQTLGQGPEFLTYFQNEAQLEKSRLLSDRFSAERPKGSFSTLEIQRTEQGDSAMYLCASSLQYTAFFGQGTRLTVV.

The J gene is TRBJ1-1, the V gene TRBV12-3 or TRBV12-4; 9 nucleotides align to TRBD1. The V and J ends lost 4 bases and 3 bases, in that order; junction bases with no gene match: 6. This CDR3 region has 15 residues. The CDR3, as DNA: TGTGCCAGCAGTTCAAGCGGGACAGGGCACACTGAAGCTTTCTTT. Protein sequence: CASSSSGTGHTEAFF.

CDR3: CASSPLGGRSYGYTF. CDR3 DNA: TGTGCCAGCAGCCCACTGGGGGGGCGCTCCTATGGCTACACCTTC. The V call is TRBV7-9, the J call TRBJ1-2; perhaps TRBD1 as D (6 bases). Germline loops: CDR1 SEHNR, CDR2 FQNEAQ (reference sequence). The V end lost 5 bases, the J end lost 4 bases, and 17 bases lay between the germline ends. This CDR3 is 15 amino acids long.

Regarding this clonotype: No conserved phenylalanine or tryptophan ends this CDR3, so it is likely a read error. The rearrangement links TRBV12-3 or TRBV12-4 to TRBJ2-3; D is ambiguous. The CDR3 contains 14 residues. The CDR3: CASSFQMSTDAQYL. For the CDR3, the DNA is TGTGCCAGCAGTTTCCAGATGAGCACAGATGCGCAGTATTTG.

This clonotype was counted only a few times. This CDR3 reads CASSVGSVNEQFF. The CDR3 coding sequence is TGTGCCAGCAGCGTAGGGTCAGTCAATGAGCAGTTCTTC. The chain employs TRBV9 and TRBJ2-1; no firm D call. In germline, CDR1 is SGDLS, CDR2 YYNGEE. The CDR3 spans 13 residues. Trimming removed 0 bases at V and 6 bases at J, with 7 bases between.

V and J are TRBV7-2 and TRBJ2-5; no reliable D call. The DNA end is a closer match to TRBJ2-7, so the J assignment may be wrong. Per the germline V gene, CDR1 is SGHTA and CDR2 is FQGNSA. The CDR3 totals 14 residues. DNA for the CDR3: TGTGCCAGCAGCTTAAAGTTCGGGTTCTACGAGCAGTACTTC. Protein product: CASSLKFGFYEQYF.

This clonotype turned up a few times. The V gene is TRBV5-1, the J gene TRBJ2-1; maybe TRBD2 (6 bases). The germline V gene has CDR1 SGHRS and CDR2 YFSETQ. This CDR3 is 14 amino acids long. The V end lost 3 bases, the J end lost 8 bases, and 15 bases lay between the germline ends. Written as DNA, the CDR3 is TGCGCCAGCAGCTGGGGGGTCGGGGTCGATGAGCAGTTCTTC. It codes for CASSWGVGVDEQFF.

The chain joins TRBV21-1 to TRBJ2-7; TRBD1 was called by the table and not checked on the DNA. TRBV21-1 is described as a pseudogene. The CDR3 has 19 residues. This chain's CDR3 is CASSKWVGTPKKSSYEQYF. The CDR3 nucleotides read TGTGCCAGCAGCAAATGGGTCGGGACACCCAAAAAGAGCTCCTACGAGCAGTACTTC.